This TCR beta chain was identified in a study of control samples from healthy donors and cancer patients. Looked up from germline, CDR1 is MDHEN and CDR2 is SYDVKM. This CDR3 comprises 16 residues. Deletions cut 1 base from V and 2 bases from J, with 12 bases between. The repertoire was sequenced with immunoSEQ multiplex PCR; TCRdb's copy has only in-frame clones and lacks some. The sample lists just over 150,000 clones; roughly 93% were seen once. Sequencing was done on a sample of blood. The V gene is TRBV28, the J gene TRBJ1-5, with D possibly TRBD1 on 5 matching bases. The receptor's source is a man in his fifties in good health. The CDR3 here is CASSLFGAWGNQPQHF. CDR3 sequence (DNA): TGTGCCAGCAGTTTATTCGGGGCCTGGGGCAATCAGCCCCAGCATTTT.